This TCR beta chain is from a study of prognosis after radiotherapy for stage I lung cancer. Study summary: Patients with stage I non-small cell lung cancer joined the study from April 2018 through January 2019. A few patients had oligometastatic NSCLC after surgical resection of the primary tumor, and about 15 had newly diagnosed primary stage I lung tumors. Medically, all non-small cell lung cancer patients were deemed inoperable. Radiotherapy: SBRT, 3 to 5 fractions, biologically effective dose at least 100 Gy.

CDR3 of TCR beta was amplified from genomic DNA via a two-round multiplex PCR. First-round PCR used primers specific to each TRBV and TRBJ gene. TCRdb reprocessed the multiplex PCR reads via MiXCR and lists one record per CDR3 protein. This table holds roughly 17,000 distinct CDR3 sequences, roughly 46% found once. The sample holds many counts of this clonotype. Germline V gives CDR1 LNHNV, CDR2 YYDKDF (reference sequence). The CDR3 has 17 amino acids. V dropped 5 bases and J dropped 7; count of bases not matched to a gene: 14. This sequence joins TRBV15 and TRBJ2-2; 9 nucleotides agree with TRBD1. The specimen comprised PBMCs, sampled before or after stereotactic body radiation therapy (not recorded which). This receptor was taken from a donor aged 50 or older with non-small cell lung cancer. The DNA of the CDR3 is TGTGCCACCAGCCCCCGGGACAGGGTCCTCCCGGGCGGGGAGCTGTTTTTT. It translates to CATSPRDRVLPGGELFF.